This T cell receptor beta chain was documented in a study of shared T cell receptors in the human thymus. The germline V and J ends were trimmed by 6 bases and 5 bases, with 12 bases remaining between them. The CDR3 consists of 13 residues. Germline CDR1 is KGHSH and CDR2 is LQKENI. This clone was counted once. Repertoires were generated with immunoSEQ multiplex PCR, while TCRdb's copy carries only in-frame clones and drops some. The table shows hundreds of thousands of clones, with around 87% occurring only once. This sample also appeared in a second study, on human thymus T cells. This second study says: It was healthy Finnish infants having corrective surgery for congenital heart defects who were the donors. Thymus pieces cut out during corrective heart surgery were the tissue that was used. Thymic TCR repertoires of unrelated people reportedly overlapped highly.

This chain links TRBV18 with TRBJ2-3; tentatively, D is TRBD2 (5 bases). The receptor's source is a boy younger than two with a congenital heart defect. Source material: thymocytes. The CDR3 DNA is TGTGCCAGCTCCCCCGGGGTTGGAGATACGCAGTATTTT. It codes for CASSPGVGDTQYF.